This T cell receptor beta chain stems from a study of T cell responses to AZD1222 COVID-19 vaccine. Turning to the study itself: Pooling was applied to second doses at about 4 or about 12 weeks. Study results and caveats: Nearly half of spike-specific TCRs reportedly target variant regions that are unmutated in the B.1.351 and B.1.1.7 variants.

Repertoires were generated with immunoSEQ multiplex PCR, while TCRdb's copy carries only in-frame clones and drops some. The table has 90,000 to 140,000 clones, more than 70% seen once. A few counts support this clone. Its antigen is as yet unknown. Material: peripheral blood, obtained on day 0 of AZD1222 vaccination. This sequence originates from an adult in good health.

CDR3 nucleotides: TGTGCCAGCAGCTTGGGGATAGCGGGAGAAGAGACCCAGTACTTC. Its protein is CASSLGIAGEETQYF. The chain recombines TRBV5-6 with TRBJ2-5; TRBD2 agrees at 9 bases. The CDR3 has 15 residues. Losses at the gene ends were 0 bases for V and 3 bases for J; bases not matched to a gene: 3. Germline lookup yields CDR1 SGHDT and CDR2 YYEEEE.